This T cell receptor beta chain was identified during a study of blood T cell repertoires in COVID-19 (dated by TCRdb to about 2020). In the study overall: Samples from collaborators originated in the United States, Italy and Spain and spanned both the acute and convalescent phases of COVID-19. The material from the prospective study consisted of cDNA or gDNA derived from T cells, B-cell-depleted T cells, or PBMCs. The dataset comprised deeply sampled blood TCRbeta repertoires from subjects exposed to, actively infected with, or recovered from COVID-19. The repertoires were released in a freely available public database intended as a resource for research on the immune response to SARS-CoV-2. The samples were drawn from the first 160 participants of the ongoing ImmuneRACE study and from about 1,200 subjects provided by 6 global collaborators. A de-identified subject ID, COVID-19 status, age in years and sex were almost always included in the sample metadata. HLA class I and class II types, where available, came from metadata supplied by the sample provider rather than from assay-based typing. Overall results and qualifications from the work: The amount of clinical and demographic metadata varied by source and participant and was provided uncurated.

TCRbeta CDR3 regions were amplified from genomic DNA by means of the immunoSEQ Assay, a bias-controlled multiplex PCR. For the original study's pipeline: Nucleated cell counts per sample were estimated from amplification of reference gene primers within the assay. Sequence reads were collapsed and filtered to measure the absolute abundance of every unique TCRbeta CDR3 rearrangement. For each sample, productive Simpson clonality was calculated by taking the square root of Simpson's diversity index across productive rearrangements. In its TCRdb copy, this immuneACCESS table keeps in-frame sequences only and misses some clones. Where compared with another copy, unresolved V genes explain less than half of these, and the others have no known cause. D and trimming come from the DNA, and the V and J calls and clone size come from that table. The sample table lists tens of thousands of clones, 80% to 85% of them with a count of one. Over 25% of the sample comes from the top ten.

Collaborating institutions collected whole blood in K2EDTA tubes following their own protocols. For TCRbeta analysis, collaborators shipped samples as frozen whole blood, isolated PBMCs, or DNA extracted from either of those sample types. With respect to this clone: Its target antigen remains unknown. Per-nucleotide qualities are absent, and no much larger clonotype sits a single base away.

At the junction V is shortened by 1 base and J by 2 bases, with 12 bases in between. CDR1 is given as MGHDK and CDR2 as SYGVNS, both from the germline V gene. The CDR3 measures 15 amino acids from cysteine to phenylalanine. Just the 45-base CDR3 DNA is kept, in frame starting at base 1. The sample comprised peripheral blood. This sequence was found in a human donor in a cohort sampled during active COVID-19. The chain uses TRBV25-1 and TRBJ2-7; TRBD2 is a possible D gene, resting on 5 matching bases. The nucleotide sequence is TGTGCCAGCAGTGAATCCCGGGTCGGGACCTACGAGCAGTACTTC. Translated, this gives CASSESRVGTYEQYF.